Following are 9 T cell receptor beta chains from one sample sequenced in a study of early T cells in non-severe SARS-CoV-2 infection. MiXCR, applied by TCRdb to the 5' RACE reads, yields one record per CDR3 protein. The data show roughly 29,000 distinct CDR3 sequences, 4.5% seen once. What was sequenced was whole blood. These receptor sequences come from an adult who was a healthcare worker with PCR-confirmed SARS-CoV-2 infection or an uninfected control (not recorded which).

This clonotype was observed many times. J is TRBJ2-3 and V is TRBV6-1, with 13 positions matching TRBD2. The CDR3 runs 16 residues. V shed 6 bases and J 5 bases; nucleotides not matched to a gene: 8. Germline V CDR1 and CDR2: MNHNS, SASEGT. Here the CDR3 reads CASSPTSGGLGDTQYF. The DNA of the CDR3 is TGTGCCAGCAGCCCGACTAGCGGGGGGTTAGGAGATACGCAGTATTTT.

This clonotype came up many times. This sequence joins TRBV7-8 and TRBJ1-2; the D is unclear. Trimming removed 4 bases at V and 2 bases at J, with 11 bases between. This CDR3 has 14 residues. Germline loops: CDR1 SGHVS, CDR2 FQNEAQ. The CDR3 sequence: CASSWTNDNYGYTF. For the CDR3, the DNA is TGTGCCAGCAGCTGGACCAATGACAACTATGGCTACACCTTC.

This clonotype was seen repeatedly, ten times or more. The rearrangement links TRBV3-1 to TRBJ1-2; TRBD1 might be the D (6 bases). V lost 4 bases to trimming and J lost 0 bases, with 12 bases between them. The CDR3 loop spans 15 amino acids. Germline V gene sequence: CDR1 LGHDT, CDR2 YNNKEL (reference sequence). The CDR3 nucleotides are TGTGCCAGCAGCCGGACAGATCTAGCTAACTATGGCTACACCTTC. Amino acids: CASSRTDLANYGYTF.

Many counts were recorded for this clonotype. The chain has TRBV6-2 or TRBV6-3 and TRBJ1-2, with a tentative D call TRBD1 (6 bases). Trimming shortened V by 4 bases and J by 2 bases, and 8 bases separated the two germline ends. The length of the CDR3 is 13 residues. Germline lookup yields CDR1 MNHEY and CDR2 SVGEGT. The CDR3 here is CASSSGQNYGYTF. As DNA, the CDR3 is TGTGCCAGCAGTTCGGGACAAAACTATGGCTACACCTTC.

J is TRBJ2-1 and V is TRBV11-2; D ambiguous. The CDR3 has 12 amino acids. Germline V CDR1 and CDR2: SGHAT, FQNNGV. V dropped 8 bases and J dropped 4 bases, with 9 bases sitting between them. CDR3 in amino acids: CASGRVYNEQFF. CDR3 nucleotide sequence: TGTGCCAGCGGAAGGGTTTACAATGAGCAGTTCTTC.

This clonotype was recorded at least ten times. This chain uses TRBV13 with TRBJ2-7, with unresolved D. V dropped 6 bases and J dropped 3 bases, with 6 bases sitting between them. This CDR3 contains 11 residues. From germline, CDR1 is PRHDT and CDR2 FYEKMQ (reference sequence). DNA for the CDR3: TGTGCCAGCAGTCTTTACTACGAGCAGTACTTC. This translates into CASSLYYEQYF.

Many counts were recorded for this clonotype. The rearrangement uses TRBV7-2 and TRBJ1-5; D is possibly TRBD1 (5 bases). Deletions cut 4 bases from V and 2 bases from J, with 6 bases between. Germline CDR1 is SGHTA and CDR2 is FQGNSA. This CDR3 has 13 amino acids. In DNA, the CDR3 is TGTGCCAGCAGCTCACAGGGCAATCAGCCCCAGCATTTT. Amino acid sequence: CASSSQGNQPQHF.

Ten or more counts support this clonotype. The genes are TRBV7-2 and TRBJ2-1; 9 nucleotides agree with TRBD1. The CDR3 runs 14 residues. In germline, CDR1 is SGHTA, CDR2 FQGNSA. V trimming: 5 bases; J trimming: 11 bases; junction bases outside the gene matches: 10. CDR3 DNA sequence: TGTGCCAGCAGCCGGGACAGGGCGTCCCGCCAGCAGTTCTTC. Protein sequence: CASSRDRASRQQFF.

This chain uses TRBV24-1 with TRBJ1-1; the D is unclear. The CDR3 is 13 residues long. The germline gives CDR1 KGHDR, CDR2 SFDVKD. V was cut by 3 bases and J by 9 bases, with 13 bases left in between. The CDR3 sequence is CATSDPQGRQAFF. The CDR3 DNA is TGTGCCACCAGTGATCCACAAGGGAGACAAGCTTTCTTT.